These 9 T cell receptor beta chains came from one sample sequenced in a study of blood T cell repertoires in COVID-19. Using immunoSEQ multiplex PCR, the repertoire was profiled, and TCRdb retains in-frame clones only, with some absent. The sample records about 250,000 clones, 88% being singletons. The specimen was peripheral blood. The receptors originated from a woman in her 30s with acute or convalescent COVID-19.

The genes are TRBV7-9 and TRBJ2-1; possibly TRBD2 for D (6 bases). V shed 1 base and J shed 7 bases, with 11 bases lying between them. Per germline, CDR1 SEHNR and CDR2 FQNEAQ (reference sequence). The CDR3 extends over 14 amino acids. CDR3: CASSLEGGGNEQFF. Written as DNA, the CDR3 is TGTGCCAGCAGCTTAGAGGGAGGAGGAAATGAGCAGTTCTTC.

The genes are TRBV5-1 and TRBJ1-2, with 7 positions matching TRBD1. The CDR3 sequence is 13 residues long. Germline V gene data show CDR1 as SGHRS and CDR2 as YFSETQ. Germline trimming cut 4 bases from V and 2 bases from J; bases unmatched to any gene: 2. The CDR3 here is CASSGTENYGYTF. DNA of the CDR3: TGCGCCAGCAGCGGGACAGAGAACTATGGCTACACCTTC.

The V call is TRBV3-1 (or the pseudogene TRBV3-2), the J call TRBJ2-3; D is unresolved. The CDR3 has 12 amino acids. V lost 2 bases, J lost 4 bases, and 4 bases lay in between. The germline gives CDR1 LGHDT, CDR2 YNNKEL (reference sequence). The CDR3 DNA reads as TGTGCCAGCAGCCAAACTTCAGATACGCAGTATTTT. It yields the protein CASSQTSDTQYF.

The DNA of the CDR3 is TGCGCCAGCAGCCAGCCCTCTTTGACAGGGAGCAATCAGCCCCAGCATTTT. Protein product: CASSQPSLTGSNQPQHF. The chain recombines TRBV4-1 with TRBJ1-5; TRBD1 matches at 7 bases. The junction had 9 bases not matched to a gene; V was cut back by 3 bases and J by 1 base. Germline V gene lookup returns CDR1 MGHRA and CDR2 YSYEKL. The CDR3 has 17 amino acids.

In its sample, this clone was seen a few times. The genes are TRBV12-3 or TRBV12-4 and TRBJ1-1; D call uncertain. V was shortened by 3 bases and J by 9 bases, with 11 bases between the two germline ends. CDR3 size: 12 residues. The CDR3 spells CASSLLSVQAFF. The CDR3 DNA sequence: TGTGCCAGCAGTTTGTTGTCGGTGCAAGCTTTCTTT.

The rearrangement uses TRBV5-1 and TRBJ2-1; TRBD2 matches at 9 bases. Germline values: CDR1 SGHRS, CDR2 YFSETQ. V lost 0 bases and J lost 4; bases outside the gene matches: 2. The CDR3 length is 15 residues. CDR3 in DNA: TGCGCCAGCAGCTTGGGGGGACTAGCTTACAATGAGCAGTTCTTC. Translating gives CASSLGGLAYNEQFF.

CDR3 region: CASSSGAGGTYEQYF. CDR3 nucleotides: TGTGCCAGCAGTTCTGGGGCAGGGGGCACCTACGAGCAGTACTTC. This rearrangement joins TRBV6-5 to TRBJ2-7; 8 bases line up with TRBD1. With V trimmed by 4 bases and J by 2 bases, 7 bases remained unmatched. This CDR3 comprises 15 residues. Germline loops: CDR1 MNHEY, CDR2 SVGAGI.

This clone appeared a single time. The chain has TRBV6-5 and TRBJ2-5, with TRBD1 matching 7 bases. The CDR3 totals 11 residues. The trim removed 6 bases at V and 9 bases at J, leaving 4 bases unmatched. Germline CDR1 MNHEY, CDR2 SVGAGI. The CDR3 is CASSLGGAQYF. CDR3 DNA: TGTGCCAGCAGCTTAGGGGGCGCCCAGTACTTC.

This clone was recorded once. Here the CDR3 DNA reads TGTGCCAGCAGGGGACAGGGGAATTCGGCCGGGGAGCTGTTTTTT. This sequence encodes CASRGQGNSAGELFF. V gene TRBV11-1 combines with J gene TRBJ2-2; TRBD1 agrees at 10 bases. Germline values: CDR1 SGHAT, CDR2 FQDESV (reference sequence). CDR3 size: 15 residues. Unmatched junction bases numbered 7, after V lost 6 bases and J lost 6 bases.